This TCR beta chain was identified in a study of human T cells and chemical hapten exposure. Study-wide context: It was small differences in pooled library volume that mainly caused per-sample TCR yields to vary.

RNA extraction used unfractionated whole blood as the source of total RNA. This clonotype was observed many times. Its antigen remains unidentified. Individual cDNA molecules had unique molecular identifiers attached to them by the library. Authors' data handling: Ranging from roughly 23,224 to 690,600, TCR counts per sample had a median value of 95,638. Using its own MiXCR run on the reads, TCRdb lists one record per CDR3 protein. The V and J calls here are based on TCRdb, not the publication. The data contain around 120,000 distinct CDR3 sequences, less than 10% of them singletons. Findings of the study overall: TCRs at a frequency above 1 in 1000 stayed unchanged with DPC sensitization.

The sequenced material came from whole blood. The clonotype originates from a human donor in good health. Some clones in this sample may be carry-over from other donors' samples.

The CDR3, as DNA: TGTGCCAGCAGGTTGACAGGGATGAACACTGAAGCTTTCTTT. Amino acids: CASRLTGMNTEAFF. This chain connects TRBV6-5 to TRBJ1-1; 7 bases align to TRBD1. V lost 6 bases and J lost 0; bases outside the gene matches: 4. CDR3 size: 14 residues. Germline CDR1 is MNHEY and CDR2 is SVGAGI.